The 2 T cell receptor beta chains in this list originate from one sample, sequenced in a study of Graves' ophthalmopathy and Graves' hyperthyroidism. RNA transcripts were the source from which TCR beta CDR3 regions were amplified. Second-round multiplex PCR followed a first-round RT-PCR using HTBI primers. MiXCR, run by TCRdb on the multiplex PCR reads, gives a single entry per CDR3 protein. The table has hundreds of thousands of distinct CDR3 sequences, 35% to 50% seen once; the top ten hold around 40%. What was sequenced was peripheral blood. The receptors were sampled from an adult man with Graves' ophthalmopathy.

Worth noting for this clonotype: The junction departs from the called germline gene at one end, perhaps through a read error. The rearrangement joins TRBV7-9 to TRBJ1-2; D remains ambiguous. Per the germline V gene, CDR1 is SEHNR and CDR2 is FQNEAQ (reference sequence). The CDR3 length is 16 residues. The CDR3 DNA reads as TGTGCCAGCAGTTTAGGCGCAAATAGGGCCCCCAGCGGCTACACCTTC. Protein product: CASSLGANRAPSGYTF.

Comment on this clonotype: One end of the junction is discordant with germline, which a read error may explain. The V gene is TRBV7-9, the J gene TRBJ2-7, with 14 positions matching TRBD2. Germline V gives CDR1 SEHNR, CDR2 FQNEAQ (reference sequence). This CDR3 is built from 15 residues. In DNA form, the CDR3 reads TGCGCCAGCAGCCCGGGGACTAGCGGGAGTGGAGAGCAGTACTTC. Protein sequence: CASSPGTSGSGEQYF.